This passage covers 15 T cell receptor beta chains from one sample sequenced in a study of blood T cell repertoires in COVID-19. Profiling relied on immunoSEQ multiplex PCR, and the TCRdb table lists in-frame clones only, not all of them. This sample has some 83,000 clones, with approximately 82% found just once. The sequencing input was peripheral blood. The receptors were gathered from a human donor in a cohort sampled during active COVID-19.

The chain carries TRBV4-2 and TRBJ2-1; 8 bases align to TRBD1. V was clipped by 4 bases and J by 5 bases; unmatched bases: 7. Germline V lookup: CDR1 LGHNA, CDR2 YNFKEQ. CDR3 length: 15 residues. The CDR3 nucleotides are TGTGCCAGCAGCCTTGGACAGGGTCCGGACAATGAGCAGTTCTTC. Its translation is CASSLGQGPDNEQFF.

This chain joins TRBV5-1 and TRBJ1-6; TRBD1 matches 11 bases. Germline CDR1 is SGHRS and CDR2 is YFSETQ. This CDR3 is 16 amino acids long. V dropped 4 bases and J dropped 8; count of bases not matched to a gene: 8. Here the CDR3 DNA reads TGCGCCAGCAGCCCGGGGCCGGGACAGGGGGATTCACCCCTCCACTTT. Translation: CASSPGPGQGDSPLHF.

The gene calls are TRBV7-9 and TRBJ2-1; 9 nucleotides match TRBD1. Germline-derived CDR1 and CDR2 are SEHNR and FQNEAQ (reference sequence). V lost 3 bases to trimming and J lost 3 bases; unmatched junction nucleotides: 0. This CDR3 is 14 amino acids long. The CDR3 region has the DNA TGTGCCAGCAGCTTGGGACAGGGCTACAATGAGCAGTTCTTC. It translates to CASSLGQGYNEQFF.

This chain uses TRBV3-1 (or the pseudogene TRBV3-2) with TRBJ1-5; 9 bases align to TRBD1. Per the germline V gene, CDR1 is LGHDT and CDR2 is YNNKEL (reference sequence). J lost 9 bases, V lost 1 base, and 13 bases had no gene match. This CDR3 has 17 residues. The CDR3 region has the DNA TGTGCCAGCAGCCAAGGTTTTGGGGGACAGGGCGGCCGGCCCCAGCATTTT. Encoded protein: CASSQGFGGQGGRPQHF.

CDR3 region: CASGRGPGYTEAFF. The CDR3 DNA sequence: TGTGCCAGCGGGAGAGGGCCCGGGTACACTGAAGCTTTCTTT. The chain is built from TRBV21-1 and TRBJ1-1. TRBV21-1 is an annotated pseudogene. The CDR3 totals 14 residues.

V gene TRBV5-1 combines with J gene TRBJ2-3; 9 bases agree with TRBD1. Trimming at V came to 4 bases and at J to 1 base, leaving 4 bases not matched to a gene. There are 15 residues in the CDR3. CDR1 and CDR2 (germline): SGHRS, YFSETQ. CDR3 residues: CASSGDRAGTDTQYF. The CDR3 DNA reads as TGCGCCAGCAGCGGGGACAGGGCTGGCACAGATACGCAGTATTTT.

The chain employs TRBV27 and TRBJ2-7; 9 bases line up with TRBD1. CDR1 and CDR2 from the germline V gene are MNHEY and SMNVEV (reference sequence). The trim removed 5 bases at V and 3 bases at J, leaving 8 bases unmatched. The CDR3 has 15 amino acids. CDR3 amino acids: CASSPWVDRGYEQYF. For the CDR3, the DNA is TGTGCCAGCAGTCCATGGGTGGACAGGGGCTACGAGCAGTACTTC.

This sequence joins TRBV27 and TRBJ1-1; D unclear. The CDR3 has 16 amino acids. Trimming shortened V by 0 bases and J by 7 bases, and 18 bases separated the two germline ends. Germline assignment: CDR1 MNHEY and CDR2 SMNVEV (reference sequence). CDR3: CASSLSHLALRGEAFF. CDR3 bases: TGTGCCAGCAGTTTATCCCATCTAGCCTTACGCGGTGAAGCTTTCTTT.

The sample holds a few counts of this clone. This sequence joins TRBV28 and TRBJ1-5, with 7 bases lining up with TRBD1. V was pared by 4 bases and J by 1 base, with 1 base of the junction left unmatched. This CDR3 is built from 14 residues. Germline CDR1 is MDHEN and CDR2 is SYDVKM. As DNA, the CDR3 is TGTGCCAGCAGTTCGGGACAGAGCAATCAGCCCCAGCATTTT. Translated, it gives CASSSGQSNQPQHF. Variable domain in full (rest from reference TRBV28 and TRBJ1-5): DVKVTQSSRYLVKRTGEKVFLECVQDMDHENMFWYRQDPGLGLRLIYFSYDVKMKEKGDIPEGYSVSREKKERFSLILESASTNQTSMYLCASSSGQSNQPQHFGDGTRLSIL.

This chain uses TRBV5-1 with TRBJ1-4, with unresolved D. The CDR3 covers 16 residues. The germline V gene has CDR1 SGHRS and CDR2 YFSETQ. The V and J ends lost 4 bases and 0 bases respectively, with 13 bases between them. The CDR3 protein is CASSTGLPATNEKLFF. For the CDR3, the DNA is TGCGCCAGCAGCACCGGACTTCCAGCAACTAATGAAAAACTGTTTTTT.

This rearrangement joins TRBV5-5 to TRBJ2-5, with a tentative D call TRBD2 (6 bases). Trimming left V 4 bases short and J 2 bases short, with 12 bases between. This CDR3 region has 14 residues. In germline, CDR1 is SGHKS, CDR2 YYEKEE (reference sequence). CDR3 loop: CASSPGLAQETQYF. The CDR3 nucleotides read TGTGCCAGCAGCCCGGGACTGGCTCAAGAGACCCAGTACTTC.

The chain uses TRBV4-1 and TRBJ1-2; 7 bases line up with TRBD1. V lost 1 base to trimming and J lost 4 bases; unmatched junction nucleotides: 3. This CDR3 is 14 amino acids long. Germline V lookup: CDR1 MGHRA, CDR2 YSYEKL. CDR3 sequence (DNA): TGCGCCAGCAGCCAAGTGGCAGGGGGCTATGGCTACACCTTC. It is translated as CASSQVAGGYGYTF.

V usage is TRBV2 and J usage is TRBJ1-5, with D possibly TRBD1 on 5 matching bases. The V gene lost 5 bases and the J gene lost 7 bases, with 12 bases spanning the gap. Germline CDR1 and CDR2: SNHLY and FYNNEI. The CDR3 extends over 13 amino acids. CDR3 in amino acids: CASSSRVRQPQHF. The CDR3 nucleotides read TGTGCCAGCAGTTCCAGGGTACGGCAGCCCCAGCATTTT.

The chain couples TRBV9 to TRBJ2-2; D not certain. Germline loops: CDR1 SGDLS, CDR2 YYNGEE. The V gene lost 4 bases and the J gene lost 4 bases, with 14 bases spanning the gap. CDR3 size: 15 residues. CDR3 coding DNA: TGTGCCAGCAGCCCTCGTAGTTTCGTCACCGGGGAGCTGTTTTTT. Translation gives CASSPRSFVTGELFF.

This chain links TRBV20-1 with TRBJ2-7; D gene ambiguous. The V gene lost 5 bases and the J gene lost 2 bases, with 7 bases spanning the gap. The CDR3 is 11 residues long. Germline V gives CDR1 DFQATT, CDR2 SNEGSKA (reference sequence). CDR3 region: CSAHHTYEQYF. The CDR3 nucleotides are TGCAGTGCTCACCACACCTACGAGCAGTACTTC.